This T cell receptor beta chain comes out of a study of blood T cell repertoires in COVID-19 (dated by TCRdb to about 2020). Describing the broader study: Samples from collaborators originated in the United States, Italy and Spain and spanned both the acute and convalescent phases of COVID-19. The material from the prospective study consisted of cDNA or gDNA derived from T cells, B-cell-depleted T cells, or PBMCs. Subjects who had been exposed to COVID-19, were actively infected with it, or had recovered from it provided the deeply sampled blood TCRbeta repertoires that made up the dataset. The repertoires were released in a freely available public database intended as a resource for research on the immune response to SARS-CoV-2. The samples were drawn from two sources: the first 160 participants of the ongoing ImmuneRACE study, and some 1,300 subjects contributed by 6 global collaborators. Sample metadata almost always included a de-identified subject ID, COVID-19 status, age in years and sex. Where available, HLA class I and class II types were taken from metadata supplied by the sample provider and were not determined by assay-based typing.

Overall results and qualifications from the work: Clinical and demographic metadata were provided uncurated, with the amount varying by source and participant.

In the case of this clone: Its antigen is not yet known. Per-base quality was not reported, and no clone a single base away is much larger than it.

Enrolling through a virtual design, the prospective study's participants ranged in age from roughly 18 to 95 years and lived across 24 United States geographic areas. To assign participants to cohorts, the prospective study relied on clinical history that participants themselves reported in a screening survey and a study questionnaire. Recovered participants in ImmuneRACE Cohort 3 were defined as having two consecutive negative NP/OP PCR tests, clearance from a healthcare professional, or resolution of symptoms. In the prospective study, mobile phlebotomists collected whole blood, serum and a nasopharyngeal or oropharyngeal swab from each participant. Participants in the prospective study had the option to provide additional blood draws and questionnaires over a roughly two-month period. Before DNA extraction, blood samples from the prospective study were shipped at room temperature or frozen.

TCRbeta CDR3 regions were amplified from genomic DNA by means of the immunoSEQ Assay, a bias-controlled multiplex PCR. As for the original processing: Within the assay, amplification of reference gene primers was used to estimate how many nucleated cells each sample contained. To quantify the absolute abundance of each unique TCRbeta CDR3 rearrangement, sequence reads were collapsed and filtered. For each sample, productive Simpson clonality was calculated as the square root of Simpson's diversity index over productive rearrangements. The immuneACCESS repertoire file appears here via TCRdb, limited to in-frame rearrangements. These files lack a portion of the clones; in checked studies, under half of the deficit traces to unresolved V genes, and the cause of the others is not known. V and J calls and clone size are given by that table; D and trimming were obtained from the DNA. The sample data list a few hundred thousand clones, and around 83% of these were observed just once. The leading ten clones occupy around 6.5% of the sample.

The sequence derives from a woman in her 40s who had recovered from COVID-19. Specimen: PBMCs or T cells enriched from blood (not recorded which).

The CDR3 protein sequence reads: CASGLVLPTYNEQFF. In nucleotides, the sequence is TGTGCTAGTGGTTTGGTACTACCTACCTACAATGAGCAGTTCTTC. Here the chain combines TRBV12-5 and TRBJ2-1, with the D gene uncertain. The cysteine opens and the phenylalanine closes a CDR3 of 15 amino acids. CDR3 DNA is the only sequence kept; it has 45 bases, read in frame from the first base. Sequences LGHNT (CDR1) and FRNRAP (CDR2) are obtained from the germline V gene. The junction shows trimming of 0 bases on V and 2 bases on J, plus 8 bases between the germline ends.